Listed here are 21 T cell receptor beta chains from one sample, sequenced in a study of blood T cell repertoires in COVID-19. Libraries were prepared by immunoSEQ multiplex PCR; TCRdb keeps only in-frame clonotypes and omits some of them. The repertoire holds about 310,000 clones, with around 91% as singletons. The specimen sequenced was peripheral blood. The receptor set was obtained from a woman in her thirties or forties with COVID-19, enrolled during active disease.

This clone has just a few counts. J is TRBJ1-1 and V is TRBV18, with 8 nucleotides matching TRBD1. Germline-derived CDR1 and CDR2 are KGHSH and LQKENI. The CDR3 extends over 12 amino acids. The J segment lost 8 bases and the V segment lost 2 bases, leaving 1 base of the junction unmatched. CDR3: CASSPGDREAFF. CDR3 coding DNA: TGTGCCAGCTCACCAGGGGACAGGGAAGCTTTCTTT.

The chain couples TRBV7-3 to TRBJ1-1; D unclear. Germline V gene data show CDR1 as SGHTA and CDR2 as FQGTGA. CDR3 size: 16 residues. Trimming removed 1 base from V and 5 bases from J, with 17 bases in between. CDR3 in DNA: TGTGCCAGCAGCTTAAATGATCACCCGTCGGGGACTGAAGCTTTCTTT. This encodes CASSLNDHPSGTEAFF.

The rearrangement links TRBV4-1 to TRBJ1-1; D gene uncertain. V was pared by 0 bases and J by 4 bases, with 12 bases between. The germline gives CDR1 MGHRA, CDR2 YSYEKL. The CDR3 is made up of 15 amino acids. CDR3 DNA: TGCGCCAGCAGCCAAGATCGCGAGGGAGGCACTGAAGCTTTCTTT. Its translation is CASSQDREGGTEAFF.

V is TRBV27 and J is TRBJ2-3; D may be TRBD2 (6 bases). Trimming left V 7 bases short and J 0 bases short, with 17 bases between. This CDR3 comprises 16 residues. Germline CDR1 and CDR2: MNHEY and SMNVEV (reference sequence). Here the CDR3 reads CASNQSPGLSTDTQYF. The CDR3 region has the DNA TGTGCCAGCAACCAATCTCCGGGACTGAGCACAGATACGCAGTATTTT.

The CDR3 spells CAISSRGLAGSNEQFF. The CDR3 region has the DNA TGTGCCATCAGCTCCAGGGGACTAGCGGGGAGTAATGAGCAGTTCTTC. The V and J genes are TRBV10-3 and TRBJ2-1; 13 nucleotides match TRBD2. V was pared by 6 bases and J by 7 bases, with 9 bases of the junction left unmatched. This CDR3 comprises 16 residues. The germline V gene has CDR1 ENHRY and CDR2 SYGVKD.

CDR3 protein: CAGSEDSLNTQYF. CDR3 DNA: TGTGCCGGCTCTGAGGACAGTTTGAATACGCAGTATTTT. The chain uses TRBV2 and TRBJ2-3, with TRBD1 as a possible D gene (6 bases). This CDR3 is 13 amino acids long. Germline CDR1 reads SNHLY; CDR2 reads FYNNEI. V gave up 11 bases and J gave up 7 bases, with 19 bases separating them.

This chain connects TRBV3-1 (or the pseudogene TRBV3-2) to TRBJ2-1, with TRBD2 matching over 11 bases. CDR3 length equals 15 residues. Unmatched junction bases numbered 9, after V lost 6 bases and J lost 8 bases. Germline-derived CDR1 and CDR2 are LGHDT and YNNKEL (reference sequence). The CDR3 nucleotides are TGTGCCAGCAGGCATACTAGCGGGAGTCAAGATGAGCAGTTCTTC. This codes for CASRHTSGSQDEQFF.

The chain combines TRBV10-3 with TRBJ2-5, with 8 bases that match TRBD1. V lost 4 bases and J lost 4; bases outside the gene matches: 11. CDR1 and CDR2 from the germline V gene are ENHRY and SYGVKD. The length of the CDR3 is 16 residues. Here the CDR3 DNA reads TGTGCCATCAGTGGCCAAGGGACAGGTTCCCCAGAGACCCAGTACTTC. Its translation is CAISGQGTGSPETQYF.

The rearrangement uses TRBV7-2 and TRBJ2-7; possibly TRBD1 for D (6 bases). Germline-derived CDR1 and CDR2 are SGHTA and FQGNSA. Between the trimmed V and J ends, which lost 2 bases and 1 base, there was a span of 9 bases. CDR3 length: 14 amino acids. CDR3 sequence (DNA): TGTGCCAGCAGCTTACAGGGGACGTCCTACGAGCAGTACTTC. Amino acids: CASSLQGTSYEQYF.

V usage is TRBV7-3 and J usage is TRBJ2-7; 10 bases are a match to TRBD2. The ends lost 4 bases at V and 3 bases at J; junction bases unmatched: 6. The CDR3 consists of 15 residues. CDR1 SGHTA and CDR2 FQGTGA come from the germline V gene. CDR3 DNA sequence: TGTGCCAGCAGCTCTGTAGCGGGGGGCCACTACGAGCAGTACTTC. Translation gives CASSSVAGGHYEQYF.

V usage is TRBV11-2 and J usage is TRBJ1-5; 10 bases agree with TRBD1. Germline trimming cut 4 bases from V and 0 bases from J; bases unmatched to any gene: 9. Germline V gene data show CDR1 as SGHAT and CDR2 as FQNNGV. The CDR3 contains 18 residues. The chain's CDR3 is CASSSRQGAGVSNQPQHF. CDR3 DNA sequence: TGTGCCAGCAGCTCACGACAGGGGGCCGGCGTTAGCAATCAGCCCCAGCATTTT.

V usage is TRBV28 and J usage is TRBJ1-1; maybe TRBD1 (5 bases). CDR3 length: 12 residues. Germline V gives CDR1 MDHEN, CDR2 SYDVKM. Trimming shortened V by 8 bases and J by 7 bases, and 14 bases separated the two germline ends. The CDR3 coding sequence is TGTGCCAGCCAAAGCGGGGGGAGTGAAGCTTTCTTT. Translation: CASQSGGSEAFF.

The V gene is TRBV19, the J gene TRBJ2-1; TRBD2 matches 11 bases. CDR3 length equals 16 residues. The germline V gene has CDR1 LNHDA and CDR2 SQIVND (reference sequence). V dropped 5 bases and J dropped 7; count of bases not matched to a gene: 10. Here the CDR3 reads CASSALAGGPGNEQFF. The CDR3 bases are TGTGCCAGTAGTGCTTTAGCGGGAGGGCCCGGGAATGAGCAGTTCTTC.

This clone occurred once. The genes are TRBV18 and TRBJ1-4; D perhaps matches TRBD1 (6 bases). CDR1 and CDR2 (germline): KGHSH, LQKENI. V was pared by 4 bases and J by 6 bases, with 12 bases between. CDR3 length: 14 residues. This CDR3 is CASSQTGGDEKLFF. Here the CDR3 DNA reads TGTGCCAGCTCACAGACAGGTGGGGATGAAAAACTGTTTTTT.

This chain joins TRBV2 and TRBJ1-2, with 7 bases aligning to TRBD1. This CDR3 has 14 amino acids. CDR1 is SNHLY, CDR2 FYNNEI, per germline. V was clipped by 4 bases and J by 7 bases; unmatched bases: 9. This CDR3 is CASSGDGTASGYTF. As DNA, the CDR3 is TGTGCCAGCAGTGGGGACGGGACAGCCTCTGGCTACACCTTC.

The rearrangement uses TRBV3-1 (or the pseudogene TRBV3-2) and TRBJ2-6; 7 bases fit TRBD1. J was trimmed by 0 bases and V by 3 bases; bases with no gene match: 11. The germline V gene has CDR1 LGHDT and CDR2 YNNKEL (reference sequence). The CDR3 spans 19 residues. DNA for the CDR3: TGTGCCAGCAGCCACCTCGCCAGACAGGGTAGCTCTGGGGCCAACGTCCTGACTTTC. Protein: CASSHLARQGSSGANVLTF.

The rearrangement uses TRBV7-6 and TRBJ2-7; possible D gene TRBD2, 5 bases. CDR3 length: 15 residues. Germline CDR1 is SGHVS and CDR2 is FNYEAQ. Trimming removed 5 bases at V and 0 bases at J, with 14 bases between. The CDR3 loop is CASSVDNLASYEQYF. The CDR3 nucleotides are TGTGCCAGCAGCGTAGATAACCTAGCCTCCTACGAGCAGTACTTC.

A word on this clone: An end of the junction does not agree with germline; a read error may underlie this. The CDR3 reads CASNLLAGVRNEQFF. The CDR3 DNA sequence: TGTGCCAGCAATTTACTAGCGGGAGTTCGGAATGAGCAGTTCTTC. The chain uses TRBV27 and TRBJ2-1; 11 bases match TRBD2. The CDR3 extends over 15 amino acids. Looked up from germline, CDR1 is MNHEY and CDR2 is SMNVEV (reference sequence).

V usage is TRBV6-5 and J usage is TRBJ1-2, with 11 bases lining up with TRBD1. The V segment lost 1 base and the J segment 6 bases; nucleotides outside the gene matches: 4. Germline CDR1 reads MNHEY; CDR2 reads SVGAGI. The CDR3 runs 15 residues. The CDR3 DNA reads as TGTGCCAGCAGTTACTTGGGACAGGGGGTGGATGGCTACACCTTC. This sequence encodes CASSYLGQGVDGYTF.

The chain joins TRBV9 to TRBJ2-5; possible D gene TRBD2, 6 bases. Trimming stripped 2 bases from V and 3 bases from J, with 14 bases between. The CDR3 consists of 15 residues. In germline, CDR1 is SGDLS, CDR2 YYNGEE. The CDR3 sequence: CASSVGDFKEETQYF. CDR3 sequence (DNA): TGTGCCAGCAGCGTTGGGGACTTTAAGGAAGAGACCCAGTACTTC.

The chain carries TRBV9 and TRBJ2-3; 9 bases align to TRBD2. Germline CDR1 and CDR2: SGDLS and YYNGEE. The CDR3 loop spans 15 amino acids. J lost 2 bases, V lost 2 bases, and 3 bases had no gene match. The CDR3 sequence: CASSVSGRHTDTQYF. In nucleotides, the CDR3 is TGTGCCAGCAGCGTTAGCGGGAGACACACAGATACGCAGTATTTT. Complete variable domain (other parts from reference TRBV9 and TRBJ2-3): DSGVTQTPKHLITATGQRVTLRCSPRSGDLSVYWYQQSLDQGLQFLIQYYNGEERAKGNILERFSAQQFPDLHSELNLSSLELGDSALYFCASSVSGRHTDTQYFGPGTRLTVL.